The 21 T cell receptor beta chains below come from one sample, sequenced in a study of memory CD4+ T cells and cytomegalovirus serostatus. The sort gate was single viable CD3+CD4+CD8-CD45RO+ cells for memory CD4+ T cells. Clones were sequenced by immunoSEQ multiplex PCR, and TCRdb holds only the in-frame ones, with some missing. The sample yields some 50,000 clones, around three quarters seen once. Source material: memory CD4+ T cells from blood. These receptors were collected from an adult in good health and CMV-seronegative.

This chain joins TRBV6-1 and TRBJ1-3, with D possibly being TRBD1 (5 bases). Trimming removed 8 bases from V and 8 bases from J, with 16 bases in between. CDR3 length: 13 residues. Germline V gives CDR1 MNHNS, CDR2 SASEGT. CDR3 bases: TGTGCCAGCCGCCGGGGTGGAGGGGACACCATATATTTT. It is translated as CASRRGGGDTIYF.

Only a few counts were recorded for this clone. This rearrangement joins TRBV7-3 to TRBJ2-7; 10 bases fit TRBD2. V gave up 5 bases and J gave up 4 bases; unmatched junction bases: 8. This CDR3 is built from 15 residues. Germline loops: CDR1 SGHTA, CDR2 FQGTGA. CDR3 in amino acids: CASSLSSGGAYEQYF. The CDR3 DNA follows: TGTGCCAGCAGCCTGTCTAGCGGGGGCGCGTACGAGCAGTACTTC.

This clone was seen a single time. The chain joins TRBV6-1 to TRBJ2-5; 7 bases line up with TRBD1. The V gene's germline CDR1 is MNHNS and CDR2 SASEGT. The V and J ends lost 6 bases and 5 bases, in that order; junction bases with no gene match: 18. The CDR3 loop spans 17 amino acids. CDR3 bases: TGTGCCAGCAGGGAAAAGACTTCGGGACAGTTTGGTGAGACCCAGTACTTC. It yields the protein CASREKTSGQFGETQYF.

This chain connects TRBV5-1 to TRBJ2-3; 11 bases fit TRBD2. Looked up from germline, CDR1 is SGHRS and CDR2 is YFSETQ. This CDR3 contains 16 residues. With V trimmed by 2 bases and J by 2 bases, 4 bases remained unmatched. In nucleotides, the CDR3 is TGCGCCAGCAGCTTTGGGACTAGCGGTCCCACAGATACGCAGTATTTT. This gives the protein CASSFGTSGPTDTQYF.

The rearrangement joins TRBV11-2 to TRBJ2-2; 12 nucleotides match TRBD1. After removal of 1 base from V and 8 bases from J, the junction contained 2 bases not matched to a gene. This CDR3 is 15 amino acids long. Germline lookup yields CDR1 SGHAT and CDR2 FQNNGV. The CDR3 coding sequence is TGTGCCAGCAGCTTAGGGGACAGGGGGCGTGGGGAGCTGTTTTTT. Protein sequence: CASSLGDRGRGELFF.

The chain has TRBV2 and TRBJ2-2, with D unclear. Per germline, CDR1 SNHLY and CDR2 FYNNEI. CDR3 length equals 16 residues. Deletions cut 6 bases from V and 4 bases from J, with 18 bases between. CDR3 protein: CASRVGSHQLTGELFF. Here the CDR3 DNA reads TGTGCCAGCAGGGTGGGAAGCCACCAGCTCACCGGGGAGCTGTTTTTT.

The V call is TRBV28, the J call TRBJ1-2; the D gene is possibly TRBD1 (6 bases). The CDR3 runs to 16 residues. Per the germline V gene, CDR1 is MDHEN and CDR2 is SYDVKM. The V end was cut by 8 bases, the J end by 4 bases, with 23 bases between. The CDR3 coding sequence is TGTGCCAGCCAGGGGAAGATTTCCCGAGGGCCCTATGGCTACACCTTC. This codes for CASQGKISRGPYGYTF.

The chain combines TRBV19 with TRBJ2-5, with a possible D match to TRBD1 (6 bases). Germline V lookup: CDR1 LNHDA, CDR2 SQIVND (reference sequence). Trimming removed 5 bases from V and 1 base from J, with 11 bases in between. CDR3 length: 14 residues. As DNA, the CDR3 is TGTGCCAGTAGTGTGGACAGCGTCCAAGAGACCCAGTACTTC. Amino acid sequence: CASSVDSVQETQYF.

This chain uses TRBV30 with TRBJ1-3, with D possibly TRBD1 on 6 matching bases. Trimming pared 2 bases from V and 2 bases from J, leaving 10 bases between. The CDR3 covers 14 residues. Germline V CDR1 and CDR2: GTSNPN, SVGIG (reference sequence). The CDR3 nucleotides are TGTGCCTGGAGTCAGGGGTGGGCTGGAAACACCATATATTTT. It encodes CAWSQGWAGNTIYF.

The chain couples TRBV28 to TRBJ2-2; perhaps TRBD1 as D (6 bases). The CDR3 has 18 amino acids. Germline values: CDR1 MDHEN, CDR2 SYDVKM. Trimming removed 6 bases from V and 4 bases from J, with 24 bases in between. CDR3 in DNA: TGTGCCAGCAGCCCCCGCCCAGGGACAAGACCAGGCACCGGGGAGCTGTTTTTT. It yields the protein CASSPRPGTRPGTGELFF. Drawing the rest from reference TRBV28 and TRBJ2-2, the complete variable domain is DVKVTQSSRYLVKRTGEKVFLECVQDMDHENMFWYRQDPGLGLRLIYFSYDVKMKEKGDIPEGYSVSREKKERFSLILESASTNQTSMYLCASSPRPGTRPGTGELFFGEGSRLTVL.

The chain uses TRBV6-1 and TRBJ2-7, with D possibly called TRBD1 or TRBD2 (6 bases each). The CDR3 has 14 residues. Germline V gene sequence: CDR1 MNHNS, CDR2 SASEGT. The V end lost 6 bases, the J end lost 0 bases, and 12 bases lay between the germline ends. The CDR3 coding sequence is TGTGCCAGCAGAAAGGGGGGCAGCTCCTACGAGCAGTACTTC. This encodes CASRKGGSSYEQYF.

The CDR3: CASSYTGMREKLFF. CDR3 DNA sequence: TGTGCCAGCAGTTACACAGGGATGAGGGAAAAACTGTTTTTT. The chain couples TRBV27 to TRBJ1-4; tentative D call: TRBD1 (6 bases). Germline V lookup: CDR1 MNHEY, CDR2 SMNVEV (reference sequence). The CDR3 loop spans 14 amino acids. V was pared by 4 bases and J by 8 bases, with 14 bases between.

The genes are TRBV18 and TRBJ1-2; TRBD1 agrees at 7 bases. V lost 0 bases, J lost 5 bases, and 6 bases stayed unmatched. In germline, CDR1 is KGHSH, CDR2 LQKENI. The CDR3 loop spans 15 amino acids. The CDR3 coding sequence is TGTGCCAGCTCACCACCGGAGACCAGGGGGTATGGCTACACCTTC. It is translated as CASSPPETRGYGYTF.

The genes are TRBV19 and TRBJ2-7; D ambiguous. Trimming cost V 1 base and J 3 bases, with 7 bases left between them. The germline gives CDR1 LNHDA, CDR2 SQIVND (reference sequence). The CDR3 runs 13 residues. In DNA form, the CDR3 reads TGTGCCAGTAGTATAGCTGATAGCTACGAGCAGTACTTC. This gives the protein CASSIADSYEQYF.

In this sample, this clone turned up once. J is TRBJ1-5 and V is TRBV19; 8 nucleotides match TRBD1. J lost 5 bases, V lost 5 bases, and 11 bases had no gene match. CDR1 is LNHDA, CDR2 SQIVND, per germline (reference sequence). This CDR3 comprises 16 residues. The CDR3 DNA sequence: TGTGCCAGTAGTTGGACAGGGATATTGAAGGATCAGCCCCAGCATTTT. Amino acids: CASSWTGILKDQPQHF.

The gene calls are TRBV29-1 and TRBJ2-5, with 12 bases that match TRBD1. The junction had 4 bases not matched to a gene; V was cut back by 5 bases and J by 6 bases. From germline, CDR1 is SQVTM and CDR2 ANQGSEA. The CDR3 contains 13 residues. The DNA for the CDR3 is TGCAGCGTTCTAGGGACAGGGGGCAAGACCCAGTACTTC. As protein: CSVLGTGGKTQYF.

The chain couples TRBV6-5 to TRBJ1-1, with TRBD1 as a possible D gene (5 bases). V was clipped by 0 bases and J by 0 bases, with 11 bases between them. The CDR3 is made up of 16 amino acids. CDR1 MNHEY and CDR2 SVGAGI come from the germline V gene. CDR3 in DNA: TGTGCCAGCAGTTACTCAGGATGGGGGATGAACACTGAAGCTTTCTTT. This translates into CASSYSGWGMNTEAFF.

V gene TRBV28 combines with J gene TRBJ1-2; tentatively, D is TRBD1 (5 bases). Trimming removed 6 bases at V and 4 bases at J, with 21 bases between. The germline V gene encodes CDR1 MDHEN and CDR2 SYDVKM. The CDR3 runs 16 residues. The CDR3 sequence is CASSVFPRTSSYGYTF. The CDR3 coding sequence is TGTGCCAGCAGCGTATTTCCAAGGACATCCAGCTATGGCTACACCTTC.

The chain is built from TRBV28 and TRBJ1-2; D gene ambiguous. The V and J ends lost 4 bases and 8 bases respectively, with 14 bases between them. The length of the CDR3 is 13 residues. Germline V lookup: CDR1 MDHEN, CDR2 SYDVKM. The DNA for the CDR3 is TGTGCCAGCAGTTCGACGGACCTTGGCGGCTACACCTTC. The encoded protein is CASSSTDLGGYTF.

This sequence joins TRBV5-1 and TRBJ1-4; D is uncertain. The germline V gene has CDR1 SGHRS and CDR2 YFSETQ. Trimming cost V 0 bases and J 5 bases, with 14 bases left between them. This CDR3 contains 16 residues. The CDR3: CASSLDLAVRNEKLFF. The CDR3 DNA reads as TGCGCCAGCAGCTTGGATCTGGCAGTTCGCAATGAAAAACTGTTTTTT.

V is TRBV27 and J is TRBJ2-5; D remains ambiguous. With 5 bases removed from V and 0 bases from J, the gap between germline ends came to 7 bases. The CDR3 length is 13 residues. Germline CDR1 MNHEY, CDR2 SMNVEV (reference sequence). The CDR3 DNA follows: TGTGCCAGCAGTCGGAAGTACCAAGAGACCCAGTACTTC. Its protein product is CASSRKYQETQYF.